These 14 T cell receptor beta chains were sequenced from one sample in a study of spatial heterogeneity in lung cancer (dated by TCRdb to between 2018 and 2021). The method was 5' RACE. This sample was sequenced with a NextSeq 500. In-frame beta chains were kept once TCRdb had trimmed the public reads at Q25 with fastp and called clones with MiXCR. Each entry merges the rows of one CDR3 protein and shows their most common DNA and genes. The sample has approximately 50,000 distinct CDR3 sequences on record, 7.4% of them singletons. The ten largest clones add up to approximately 40% of the sample. The intended sense of this specimen's time point label: blood at routine non-recurrence follow-up after resection. TCR sequencing used whole RNA extracted from tumor and nontumor lung tissue, or from cryopreserved PBMC samples, without cell sorting. Sequenced material: PBMCs, taken at follow-up. The receptors originated from a female donor with early-stage non-small cell lung cancer.

This clonotype was counted many times. This sequence joins TRBV20-1 and TRBJ1-5; 7 bases are shared with TRBD1. Germline V gene sequence: CDR1 DFQATT, CDR2 SNEGSKA (reference sequence). J was trimmed by 3 bases and V by 1 base; bases with no gene match: 3. This CDR3 is 14 amino acids long. The CDR3 is CSARGGQNNQPQHF. The CDR3 DNA reads as TGCAGTGCTAGAGGGGGACAGAACAATCAGCCCCAGCATTTT.

The V and J genes are TRBV21-1 and TRBJ1-1. TRBV21-1 is designated a pseudogene. The CDR3 length is 15 residues. The chain's CDR3 is CASSKVPIRTVEAFF. In DNA form, the CDR3 reads TGTGCCAGCAGCAAAGTCCCAATACGGACGGTTGAAGCTTTCTTT.

This clonotype occurred many times. This chain uses TRBV7-9 with TRBJ2-2, with D maybe TRBD2 (5 bases). Germline CDR1 and CDR2: SEHNR and FQNEAQ (reference sequence). The CDR3 sequence is 13 residues long. Trimming took off 8 bases at V and 2 bases at J, with 9 bases between the two ends. For the CDR3, the DNA is TGTGCCAGCCGAAGCGGAAACACCGGGGAGCTGTTTTTT. Amino acids: CASRSGNTGELFF.

This chain connects TRBV7-2 to TRBJ2-7; TRBD1 or TRBD2 may be the D gene (6 bases each). CDR3 size: 12 residues. Per the germline V gene, CDR1 is SGHTA and CDR2 is FQGNSA. The V and J ends lost 5 bases and 5 bases respectively, with 10 bases between them. The CDR3 DNA sequence: TGTGCCAGCAGCCAAGGGGGGCACGAGCAGTACTTC. Protein: CASSQGGHEQYF.

Only a few counts were recorded for this clonotype. V usage is TRBV13 and J usage is TRBJ2-7; 8 bases align to TRBD1. The germline gives CDR1 PRHDT, CDR2 FYEKMQ (reference sequence). The CDR3 sequence is 15 residues long. The V and J ends lost 4 bases and 7 bases, in that order; junction bases with no gene match: 12. This CDR3 reads CASSSNFGTGGEQYF. The CDR3 DNA reads TGTGCCAGCAGCTCCAATTTTGGGACAGGAGGTGAGCAGTACTTC.

This clonotype was seen a handful of times. The rearrangement uses TRBV6-2 or TRBV6-3 and TRBJ2-1; 11 nucleotides match TRBD2. The CDR3 has 15 residues. V lost 5 bases, J lost 5 bases, and 5 bases stayed unmatched. Germline CDR1 reads MNHEY; CDR2 reads SVGEGT. The CDR3 nucleotides are TGTGCCAGCAGTCCTAGCGGGGGGCCCAACAATGAGCAGTTCTTC. It codes for CASSPSGGPNNEQFF.

There are many counts of this clonotype. The genes are TRBV7-2 and TRBJ2-1, with TRBD2 matching over 10 bases. Trimming at V came to 1 base and at J to 9 bases, leaving 6 bases not matched to a gene. Germline V CDR1 and CDR2: SGHTA, FQGNSA. CDR3 length: 15 residues. CDR3: CASSLEAGGASEQFF. CDR3 nucleotides: TGTGCCAGCAGCTTAGAAGCGGGGGGGGCGAGTGAGCAGTTCTTC.

This clonotype has just a few counts. This CDR3 is CASSYYPRDTQYF. CDR3 coding DNA: TGTGCCAGCAGTTATTACCCGAGAGATACGCAGTATTTT. The rearrangement links TRBV6-5 to TRBJ2-3; D not resolved. The CDR3 runs to 13 residues. V gave up 3 bases and J gave up 5 bases, with 9 bases separating them. Germline V lookup: CDR1 MNHEY, CDR2 SVGAGI.

The rearrangement links TRBV5-1 to TRBJ2-3; 11 bases line up with TRBD2. The CDR3 runs to 14 residues. The germline V gene encodes CDR1 SGHRS and CDR2 YFSETQ. Losses at the gene ends were 4 bases for V and 9 bases for J; bases not matched to a gene: 7. CDR3: CASSPSGGSTTQYF. CDR3 DNA sequence: TGCGCCAGCAGCCCTAGCGGGGGGTCGACAACGCAGTATTTT.

This clonotype occurred many times. The rearrangement joins TRBV20-1 to TRBJ1-2, with a tentative D call TRBD1 (5 bases). The V gene lost 0 bases and the J gene lost 8 bases, with 16 bases spanning the gap. This CDR3 region has 14 residues. The V gene's germline CDR1 is DFQATT and CDR2 SNEGSKA (reference sequence). This chain's CDR3 is CSARDRQSFGGYTF. In nucleotides, the CDR3 is TGCAGTGCTAGAGATCGACAGTCATTCGGGGGCTACACCTTC.

The J gene is TRBJ2-3, the V gene TRBV2; unclear D gene. This CDR3 region has 17 residues. Deletions cut 4 bases from V and 2 bases from J, with 19 bases between. Germline V gene data show CDR1 as SNHLY and CDR2 as FYNNEI. The CDR3 loop reads CASSANGLTITTDTQYF. The DNA for the CDR3 is TGTGCCAGCAGTGCGAATGGTCTGACCATAACCACAGATACGCAGTATTTT.

The chain carries TRBV12-3 or TRBV12-4 and TRBJ1-6; no clear D. The ends were cut back, 3 bases at V and 11 bases at J, with 23 bases in the middle. The CDR3 totals 17 residues. The CDR3 loop reads CASSFGSGSSFAAPLHF. CDR3 coding DNA: TGTGCCAGCAGTTTCGGGTCAGGAAGTAGTTTTGCGGCACCCCTCCACTTT.

This clonotype was counted at least ten times. The rearrangement uses TRBV12-3 or TRBV12-4 and TRBJ2-3; D remains ambiguous. The CDR3 contains 13 residues. Trimming cost V 10 bases and J 0 bases, with 11 bases left between them. CDR3 sequence reads: CATRAQSTDTQYF. CDR3 bases: TGTGCCACCAGAGCCCAGAGCACAGATACGCAGTATTTT.

The chain uses TRBV5-4 and TRBJ2-2, with 7 bases identical to TRBD1. Germline V gene sequence: CDR1 SGHNT, CDR2 YYREEE (reference sequence). J gave up 4 bases and V 4 bases, and 10 bases lay outside the gene matches. The CDR3 totals 16 residues. The chain's CDR3 is CASSGTRQGGTGELFF. Written as DNA, the CDR3 is TGTGCCAGCAGCGGAACACGACAGGGCGGCACCGGGGAGCTGTTTTTT.